A single sample is the source of the 2 T cell receptor beta chains below, sequenced in a study of blood T cell repertoires in COVID-19. The table came from immunoSEQ multiplex PCR; TCRdb's copy has only in-frame clones and leaves some out. The sample gives 250,000 to 400,000 clones, about 87% of which show up once; about 1.5% is in the top ten. The sequenced material came from peripheral blood. The receptors derive from a woman in her twenties or thirties with COVID-19, enrolled during active disease.

This chain links TRBV6-5 with TRBJ1-1; TRBD1 matches 8 bases. The CDR3 extends over 14 amino acids. Germline V gene lookup returns CDR1 MNHEY and CDR2 SVGAGI. Trimming at V came to 2 bases and at J to 4 bases, leaving 3 bases not matched to a gene. Written as DNA, the CDR3 is TGTGCCAGCAGTTACGGCAGGGGGCTCACTGAAGCTTTCTTT. Translation gives CASSYGRGLTEAFF.

V and J are TRBV15 and TRBJ2-3, with 7 nucleotides matching TRBD1. Germline CDR1 and CDR2: LNHNV and YYDKDF (reference sequence). This CDR3 spans 16 amino acids. Germline trimming cut 4 bases from V and 0 bases from J; bases unmatched to any gene: 7. DNA for the CDR3: TGTGCCACCAGCATCGGGACAGCCGCTAGCACAGATACGCAGTATTTT. Translation gives CATSIGTAASTDTQYF.